This passage covers 31 T cell receptor beta chains from one sample sequenced in a study of blood T cells in healthy people across ages. It was with a sample-barcoded 5' primer and a J-beta primer mix that a second PCR of roughly 7 to 12 cycles was run. Via MiXCR, TCRdb re-called the 5' RACE reads, giving one row per CDR3 protein. The data contain hundreds of thousands of distinct CDR3 sequences, 58% of them singletons. Sequenced material: blood. The receptors originated from a man younger than 40 in good health.

To note about this clonotype: This may arise from a read error, as a much more abundant clone is one base away. This rearrangement joins TRBV3-1 to TRBJ1-2, with D maybe TRBD1 (6 bases). Germline V lookup: CDR1 LGHDT, CDR2 YNNKEL (reference sequence). Trimming pared 1 base from V and 9 bases from J, leaving 12 bases between. This CDR3 spans 13 amino acids. The CDR3, as DNA: TGTGCCAGCAGCCAAGGTAGAGGGGACAGCTACACCTTC. This gives the protein CASSQGRGDSYTF.

The CDR3 sequence: CASSAAGRRNSPLHF. The CDR3 nucleotides are TGTGCCAGCAGTGCCGCCGGGAGGCGAAATTCACCCCTCCACTTT. This sequence joins TRBV6-5 and TRBJ1-6, with unresolved D. V was pared by 5 bases and J by 7 bases, with 15 bases between. CDR1 is MNHEY and CDR2 is SVGAGI in the germline V gene. The CDR3 length is 15 residues.

The rearrangement uses TRBV4-2 and TRBJ2-7, with TRBD2 identical over 7 bases. J gave up 3 bases and V 0 bases, and 8 bases lay outside the gene matches. The CDR3 is 16 amino acids. CDR1 is LGHNA, CDR2 YNFKEQ, per germline. CDR3 region: CASSQDFRGVGYEQYF. DNA of the CDR3: TGTGCCAGCAGCCAAGACTTTCGGGGGGTGGGCTACGAGCAGTACTTC.

The chain is built from TRBV5-1 and TRBJ2-5; the match to TRBD2 covers 7 bases. The J segment lost 1 base and the V segment lost 4 bases, leaving 10 bases of the junction unmatched. The length of the CDR3 is 16 residues. Germline values: CDR1 SGHRS, CDR2 YFSETQ. Here the CDR3 DNA reads TGCGCCAGCAGCCCCCACGGGGTAGCGGGCCAAGAGACCCAGTACTTC. As protein: CASSPHGVAGQETQYF.

This clonotype showed up just once. The CDR3 region is CASSVGWGPRYNEQFF. For the CDR3, the DNA is TGTGCCAGCAGCGTTGGGTGGGGTCCCAGATACAATGAGCAGTTCTTC. V usage is TRBV9 and J usage is TRBJ2-1, with D uncertain. Germline CDR1 SGDLS, CDR2 YYNGEE. The V and J ends lost 2 bases and 4 bases respectively, with 16 bases between them. This CDR3 region has 16 residues.

This sequence joins TRBV27 and TRBJ2-1; 10 bases agree with TRBD1. The CDR3 covers 14 residues. Germline lookup yields CDR1 MNHEY and CDR2 SMNVEV (reference sequence). V lost 2 bases and J lost 8; bases outside the gene matches: 3. The CDR3 here is CASSLRQGADEQFF. The CDR3 nucleotides are TGTGCCAGCAGTTTACGACAGGGGGCTGATGAGCAGTTCTTC.

As to this clonotype: A read error may explain this, as a much larger clone is one base away. The V gene is TRBV4-1, the J gene TRBJ2-5, with D unclear. The J call may be incorrect, as the DNA end agrees better with TRBJ2-7. The CDR3 length is 13 residues. Per the germline V gene, CDR1 is MGHRA and CDR2 is YSYEKL. The DNA for the CDR3 is TGCGCCAGCAGCCAAAGGACCGACTACGAGCAGTACTTC. Translated, it gives CASSQRTDYEQYF.

The chain is built from TRBV20-1 and TRBJ2-7, with D possibly matching TRBD1 (5 bases). Germline V lookup: CDR1 DFQATT, CDR2 SNEGSKA (reference sequence). V shed 0 bases and J shed 4 bases, with 10 bases lying between them. The CDR3 length is 13 residues. The CDR3 region is CSARDVRGYEQYF. Here the CDR3 DNA reads TGCAGTGCTAGAGATGTTAGGGGTTACGAGCAGTACTTC.

This clonotype was recorded at least ten times. The V call is TRBV18, the J call TRBJ2-6; D possibly corresponds to TRBD1 (5 bases). Deletions cut 4 bases from V and 1 base from J, with 5 bases between. The CDR3 has 14 residues. In germline, CDR1 is KGHSH, CDR2 LQKENI. CDR3 DNA: TGTGCCAGCTCACAGGGGTCTGGGGCCAACGTCCTGACTTTC. It codes for CASSQGSGANVLTF.

J is TRBJ2-7 and V is TRBV11-2, with D maybe TRBD1 (5 bases). The CDR3 is 15 residues long. Per the germline V gene, CDR1 is SGHAT and CDR2 is FQNNGV. Between the trimmed V and J ends, which lost 1 base and 10 bases, there was a span of 20 bases. The CDR3 sequence is CASSLGAGKGPGQYF. The DNA for the CDR3 is TGTGCCAGCAGCTTAGGGGCAGGGAAGGGCCCCGGACAGTACTTC.

In the case of this clonotype: A clone one base away is much larger, so this may be a read error. The rearrangement uses TRBV3-1 and TRBJ1-2, with TRBD1 matching 7 bases. The CDR3 runs 14 residues. Trimming took 0 bases from V and 4 from J; bases not matched to a gene: 2. The germline gives CDR1 LGHDT, CDR2 YNNKEL (reference sequence). The CDR3 loop is CASSQEQGSYGYTF. The CDR3 region has the DNA TGTGCCAGCAGCCAAGAACAGGGGTCCTATGGCTACACCTTC.

This clonotype was counted only a few times. V is TRBV7-2 and J is TRBJ2-7; a weak D match, TRBD1 (6 bases). Germline V CDR1 and CDR2: SGHTA, FQGNSA. The CDR3 totals 14 residues. Trimming left V 3 bases short and J 4 bases short, with 13 bases between. CDR3 residues: CASSFTGNLYEQYF. The CDR3 bases are TGTGCCAGCAGCTTCACAGGGAACCTTTACGAGCAGTACTTC.

As for this clonotype: A much larger clonotype is one base distant, so this may be a read error. The J gene is TRBJ1-1, the V gene TRBV4-3; D not resolved. CDR3 length: 13 amino acids. Germline V gives CDR1 LGHNA, CDR2 YSLEER. The CDR3 protein is CASSPTENTEVFF. As DNA, the CDR3 is TGCGCCAGCAGCCCCACTGAGAACACTGAAGTTTTCTTT.

The genes are TRBV9 and TRBJ1-1, with 8 bases lining up with TRBD1. This CDR3 is 13 amino acids long. The germline CDR1 and CDR2 sequences are SGDLS and YYNGEE. The J segment lost 4 bases and the V segment lost 6 bases, leaving 5 bases of the junction unmatched. The CDR3 protein is CASTGGLGTEAFF. CDR3 nucleotides: TGTGCCAGCACAGGGGGCCTCGGCACTGAAGCTTTCTTT.

The V gene is TRBV5-8, the J gene TRBJ1-6; TRBD1 is a possible D gene (5 bases). Per germline, CDR1 SGHTS and CDR2 YDEGEE. This CDR3 is 16 amino acids long. V lost 4 bases to trimming and J lost 9 bases, with 20 bases between them. CDR3 residues: CASSNGLGAGTSPLHF. The CDR3 nucleotides read TGTGCCAGCAGCAATGGGCTCGGGGCCGGCACTTCACCCCTCCACTTT.

This clonotype has more than one count but fewer than ten. CDR3 residues: CASSPRLWDNEQFF. DNA for the CDR3: TGTGCCAGCAGCCCTCGCCTTTGGGACAATGAGCAGTTCTTC. The J gene is TRBJ2-1, the V gene TRBV7-8; D gene ambiguous. Trimming shortened V by 5 bases and J by 5 bases, and 13 bases separated the two germline ends. This CDR3 has 14 amino acids. Germline V gene lookup returns CDR1 SGHVS and CDR2 FQNEAQ.

The V and J genes are TRBV12-3 or TRBV12-4 and TRBJ2-3; TRBD2 matches 11 bases. V lost 5 bases and J lost 5; bases outside the gene matches: 6. This CDR3 spans 15 amino acids. The CDR3: CASSPSGGRGDTQYF. The CDR3 DNA reads TGTGCCAGCAGTCCTAGCGGGGGGCGGGGAGATACGCAGTATTTT.

This chain connects TRBV20-1 to TRBJ2-1; D may be TRBD1 or TRBD2 (5 bases each). Germline V gives CDR1 DFQATT, CDR2 SNEGSKA (reference sequence). Trimming took 0 bases from V and 1 from J, leaving 13 bases between them. The CDR3 is made up of 16 amino acids. The CDR3 spells CSAREGRRVSYNEQFF. CDR3 in DNA: TGCAGTGCTAGAGAGGGACGGCGGGTGTCCTACAATGAGCAGTTCTTC.

The chain joins TRBV11-2 to TRBJ2-3; D remains unclear. CDR1 and CDR2 from the germline V gene are SGHAT and FQNNGV. CDR3 length: 15 residues. V lost 0 bases and J lost 2, with 9 bases in between. CDR3 sequence: CASSLDGRPTDTQYF. In DNA, the CDR3 is TGTGCCAGCAGCTTAGACGGAAGACCCACAGATACGCAGTATTTT.

This clonotype was counted only a few times. The chain is built from TRBV6-1 and TRBJ1-1; D is undetermined. The CDR3 length is 13 residues. Germline V CDR1 and CDR2: MNHNS, SASEGT. V lost 4 bases and J 4 bases, leaving 10 bases between the germline ends. CDR3 coding DNA: TGTGCCAGCAGTGGGCGGGGTGGCACTGAAGCTTTCTTT. Protein: CASSGRGGTEAFF.

The CDR3 sequence is CASTVERETQYF. The DNA of the CDR3 is TGTGCCAGCACTGTGGAAAGAGAGACCCAGTACTTC. The chain combines TRBV7-9 with TRBJ2-5; D gene uncertain. The CDR3 spans 12 residues. Trimming stripped 7 bases from V and 4 bases from J, with 10 bases between. CDR1 is SEHNR and CDR2 is FQNEAQ in the germline V gene (reference sequence).

This clonotype was seen a handful of times. The chain is built from TRBV4-2 and TRBJ1-1, with D tentatively TRBD1 (5 bases). Trimming took 0 bases from V and 1 from J, leaving 6 bases between them. Germline V gene data show CDR1 as LGHNA and CDR2 as YNFKEQ. CDR3 length: 14 residues. The CDR3 here is CASSQDGANTEAFF. As DNA, the CDR3 is TGTGCCAGCAGCCAAGATGGGGCGAACACTGAAGCTTTCTTT.

The rearrangement joins TRBV20-1 to TRBJ2-4; D is unclear. The better agreement between TRBJ2-7 and the DNA end casts doubt on the J call. This CDR3 is 13 amino acids long. CDR1 and CDR2 (germline): DFQATT, SNEGSKA (reference sequence). CDR3 DNA: TGCAGTGCTAGTCCTCCTACTAACTACGAGCAGTACTTC. Protein: CSASPPTNYEQYF.

This clonotype was seen a handful of times. The chain links TRBV20-1 to TRBJ1-1; D unclear. Germline CDR1 reads DFQATT; CDR2 reads SNEGSKA (reference sequence). The V gene lost 3 bases and the J gene lost 0 bases, with 8 bases spanning the gap. The CDR3 sequence is 13 residues long. For the CDR3, the DNA is TGCAGTGCTAGGACTTGGCTGAACACTGAAGCTTTCTTT. Protein product: CSARTWLNTEAFF.

This rearrangement joins TRBV7-2 to TRBJ2-3, with D perhaps matching TRBD2 (6 bases). This CDR3 spans 16 amino acids. Trimming pared 1 base from V and 0 bases from J, leaving 11 bases between. Germline CDR1 SGHTA, CDR2 FQGNSA. The DNA for the CDR3 is TGTGCCAGCAGCTTAGAGTCGGAGGGTAGCACAGATACGCAGTATTTT. Translated: CASSLESEGSTDTQYF.

The chain carries TRBV9 and TRBJ1-2; no clear D gene. Trimming stripped 0 bases from V and 8 bases from J, with 17 bases between. Germline CDR1 is SGDLS and CDR2 is YYNGEE. This CDR3 has 15 residues. This chain's CDR3 is CASSVDGIDWEGYTF. CDR3 coding DNA: TGTGCCAGCAGCGTAGATGGGATTGATTGGGAGGGCTACACCTTC.

The CDR3: CASRRGVLTYEQYF. In DNA form, the CDR3 reads TGTGCCAGCCGGAGGGGGGTCCTCACCTACGAGCAGTACTTC. The chain recombines TRBV12-3 or TRBV12-4 with TRBJ2-5; the D gene could be TRBD1 or TRBD2 (6 bases each). TRBJ2-7 explains the end of the DNA better; the J call may be wrong. The CDR3 covers 14 residues.

The genes are TRBV24-1 and TRBJ2-3; TRBD1 aligns across 8 bases. Germline V lookup: CDR1 KGHDR, CDR2 SFDVKD. The CDR3 runs to 19 residues. With V trimmed by 5 bases and J by 0 bases, 15 bases remained unmatched. DNA for the CDR3: TGTGCCACCAGTGCCCTGACAGGGGATAGCCCTTCCAGCACAGATACGCAGTATTTT. It encodes CATSALTGDSPSSTDTQYF.

Concerning this clonotype itself: A much larger clone lies a single base off, so this may be a read error. The chain combines TRBV25-1 with TRBJ2-5, with D hard to call. Germline-derived CDR1 and CDR2 are MGHDK and SYGVNS. Trimming removed 6 bases at V and 2 bases at J, with 13 bases between. This CDR3 spans 14 amino acids. This chain's CDR3 is CASRAASWQETQYF. CDR3 DNA: TGTGCCAGCAGGGCCGCGAGTTGGCAAGAGACCCAGTACTTC.

CDR3 sequence reads: CSARREADTQYF. As DNA, the CDR3 is TGCAGTGCCCGGCGGGAGGCAGATACGCAGTATTTT. This chain uses TRBV20-1 with TRBJ2-3, with 8 bases fitting TRBD2. Germline V gene lookup returns CDR1 DFQATT and CDR2 SNEGSKA (reference sequence). There are 12 residues in the CDR3. V trimming: 6 bases; J trimming: 4 bases; junction bases outside the gene matches: 3.

This clonotype was observed a few times. The rearrangement links TRBV27 to TRBJ2-5; 9 nucleotides align to TRBD2. V lost 2 bases and J lost 4; bases outside the gene matches: 8. CDR1 is MNHEY and CDR2 is SMNVEV in the germline V gene (reference sequence). CDR3 size: 16 residues. The CDR3 DNA reads as TGTGCCAGCAGTTTACGAGGCGGGGGGGCCGGAGAGACCCAGTACTTC. This codes for CASSLRGGGAGETQYF.